The text below deals with one T cell receptor beta chain. Antigen specificity is unknown. This specimen belongs to a study of T cell repertoires in cytomegalovirus infection. Germline CDR1 is SGHRS and CDR2 is YFSETQ. CDR3 length equals 14 residues. With 4 bases clipped from V and 4 bases from J, the junction kept 5 bases outside the gene matches. TCRdb redid the calling of the reads with MiXCR, one entry per CDR3 protein. The sample holds fewer than 850,000 distinct CDR3 sequences; about 29% are singletons and the top ten take around 13%. The receptor was isolated from a human donor in good health (CMV status not recorded). Some clones in this sample may be carry-over from other donors' samples. This material consisted of cultured CD8+ T cells from PBMCs, taken from culture after CMV antigen stimulation. This chain uses TRBV5-1 with TRBJ2-3, with 8 positions matching TRBD1. CDR3 DNA: TGCGCCAGCAGCGGCGGACAGGGTCCAGATACGCAGTATTTT. Translated: CASSGGQGPDTQYF.